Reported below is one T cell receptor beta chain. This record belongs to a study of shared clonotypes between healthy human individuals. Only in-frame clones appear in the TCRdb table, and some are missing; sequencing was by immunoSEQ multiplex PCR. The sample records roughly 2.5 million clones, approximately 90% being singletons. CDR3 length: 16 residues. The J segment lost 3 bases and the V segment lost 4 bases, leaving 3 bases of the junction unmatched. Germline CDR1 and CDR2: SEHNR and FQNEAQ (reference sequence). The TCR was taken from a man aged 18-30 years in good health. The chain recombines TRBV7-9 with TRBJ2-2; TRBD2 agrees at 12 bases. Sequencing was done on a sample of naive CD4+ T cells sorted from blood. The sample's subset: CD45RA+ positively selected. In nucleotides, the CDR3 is TGTGCCAGCAGCTATCGACTAGCGGGAGACACCGGGGAGCTGTTTTTT. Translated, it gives CASSYRLAGDTGELFF.